The 8 T cell receptor beta chains below come from one sample, sequenced in a study of metastatic and nonmetastatic thyroid tumors (TCRdb year 2020). The library came from PCR. The instrument was an Illumina HiSeq 4000. Through fastp at Q25 and MiXCR, TCRdb rebuilt clones from the public reads, retaining in-frame beta chains. Here the sample has about 16,000 clones; roughly 13% occur a single time. Approximately 30% of the sample rests with the top ten. None of the patients had been given any treatment before thyroid surgery. Source material: blood. These receptors were collected from a female donor with papillary thyroid cancer or a benign thyroid nodule (not recorded which). Some clones in this sample may be carry-over from other donors' samples.

The sample holds many counts of this clone. The chain recombines TRBV7-9 with TRBJ2-5; D unclear. The germline V gene has CDR1 SEHNR and CDR2 FQNEAQ (reference sequence). This CDR3 region has 15 residues. V was clipped by 1 base and J by 0 bases, with 9 bases between them. CDR3 in DNA: TGTGCCAGCAGCTTAGGGCAACCGTACCAAGAGACCCAGTACTTC. This encodes CASSLGQPYQETQYF.

The sample holds many counts of this clone. V usage is TRBV6-1 and J usage is TRBJ1-1; D gene uncertain. Per germline, CDR1 MNHNS and CDR2 SASEGT. The CDR3 runs 13 residues. V lost 4 bases to trimming and J lost 1 base, with 7 bases between them. The CDR3 here is CASSVARNTEAFF. The CDR3 DNA follows: TGTGCCAGCAGTGTGGCACGGAACACTGAAGCTTTCTTT.

Regarding this clone: This may arise from a read error, as a much more abundant clone is one base away. The same CDR3 can be traced to other DNA sequences in this sample. The chain has TRBV9 and TRBJ2-3; tentative D call: TRBD2 (6 bases). Per the germline V gene, CDR1 is SGDLS and CDR2 is YYNGEE. This CDR3 is built from 15 residues. Trimming shortened V by 0 bases and J by 0 bases, and 8 bases separated the two germline ends. The CDR3 loop reads CASSVAAGSTDTQYF. The CDR3 nucleotides are TGTGCCAGCAGCGTAGCTGCGGGGAGCACAGATACGCAGTATTTT. Complete variable domain (other parts from reference TRBV9 and TRBJ2-3): DSGVTQTPKHLITATGQRVTLRCSPRSGDLSVYWYQQSLDQGLQFLIQYYNGEERAKGNILERFSAQQFPDLHSELNLSSLELGDSALYFCASSVAAGSTDTQYFGPGTRLTVL.

The rearrangement uses TRBV6-4 and TRBJ2-2, with TRBD1 matching over 7 bases. CDR1 and CDR2 (germline): MRHNA, SNTAGT. The CDR3 sequence is 14 residues long. V shed 6 bases and J 3 bases; nucleotides not matched to a gene: 4. In DNA form, the CDR3 reads TGTGCCAGCAGAGGACAGGAGGACACCGGGGAGCTGTTTTTT. Protein sequence: CASRGQEDTGELFF.

The chain uses TRBV6-1 and TRBJ1-6; 10 nucleotides agree with TRBD1. Germline CDR1 reads MNHNS; CDR2 reads SASEGT. J lost 7 bases, V lost 5 bases, and 8 bases had no gene match. The CDR3 consists of 16 residues. The DNA of the CDR3 is TGTGCCAGCAGTCGACAGGGGGCGCCTGGCAATTCACCCCTCCACTTT. The encoded protein is CASSRQGAPGNSPLHF.

This clone showed up just a few times. A much more abundant neighbour one base away suggests this may be a read error. The CDR3 DNA follows: TGCAGCGTTGAAGGCCCGGGACTAGCGGTCTACAATGAGCAGTTCTTC. It encodes CSVEGPGLAVYNEQFF. The chain carries TRBV29-1 and TRBJ2-1; 11 bases are a match to TRBD2. The CDR3 has 16 residues. The trim removed 1 base at V and 3 bases at J, leaving 5 bases unmatched. From germline, CDR1 is SQVTM and CDR2 ANQGSEA.

There are many counts of this clone. The genes are TRBV7-9 and TRBJ1-4; possible D gene TRBD1, 6 bases. The V end was cut by 1 base, the J end by 7 bases, with 19 bases between. This CDR3 contains 17 residues. CDR1 is SEHNR and CDR2 is FQNEAQ in the germline V gene (reference sequence). In nucleotides, the CDR3 is TGTGCCAGCAGCTTAGATCGACAGGTCAATCCTCTTGAAAAACTGTTTTTT. It yields the protein CASSLDRQVNPLEKLFF.

This clone was seen at least ten times. The chain combines TRBV4-3 with TRBJ1-5, with D unclear. CDR3 length: 13 residues. CDR1 is LGHNA, CDR2 YSLEER, per germline. Trimming pared 3 bases from V and 3 bases from J, leaving 6 bases between. CDR3 coding DNA: TGCGCCAGCAGCCAGTCCCACAATCAGCCCCAGCATTTT. Amino acids: CASSQSHNQPQHF.